This T cell receptor (beta chain) is drawn from a study of T cell changes during pregnancy in multiple sclerosis. Clones were sequenced by immunoSEQ multiplex PCR, and TCRdb holds only the in-frame ones, with some missing. The sample lists approximately 57,000 clones; 90% to 95% were seen once. The table lists this clone with a few counts. The CDR3 covers 14 residues. From germline, CDR1 is SNHLY and CDR2 FYNNEI. The J segment lost 11 bases and the V segment lost 4 bases, leaving 11 bases of the junction unmatched. The gene calls are TRBV2 and TRBJ1-1, with 9 bases matching TRBD1. Sequences were derived from CD4+ T cells from peripheral blood mononuclear cells, sampled in the second trimester of pregnancy. This receptor was identified in a female donor with multiple sclerosis, enrolled in a pregnancy study. The CDR3 loop reads CASSGIKGQGDAFF. CDR3 coding DNA: TGTGCCAGCAGTGGGATAAAGGGACAGGGTGATGCTTTCTTT.